The present T cell receptor beta chain was sequenced within a study of blood T cell repertoires in COVID-19. Assay used: immunoSEQ multiplex PCR; TCRdb lists only in-frame clones, some missing. The sample lists 110,000 to 150,000 clones, approximately 88% occurring once. The germline CDR1 and CDR2 sequences are MGHRA and YSYEKL. V shed 5 bases, J shed 6 bases, and the junction held 2 bases outside the gene matches. The CDR3 covers 14 residues. The count of this clone is one. The sample comprised peripheral blood. The rearrangement uses TRBV4-1 and TRBJ2-2; 11 bases line up with TRBD1. The receptor was isolated from a man aged 65 to 85 with acute or convalescent COVID-19. As DNA, the CDR3 is TGCGCCAGCAGCGGACAGGGGGCCTCCGGGGAGCTGTTTTTT. Translation: CASSGQGASGELFF.